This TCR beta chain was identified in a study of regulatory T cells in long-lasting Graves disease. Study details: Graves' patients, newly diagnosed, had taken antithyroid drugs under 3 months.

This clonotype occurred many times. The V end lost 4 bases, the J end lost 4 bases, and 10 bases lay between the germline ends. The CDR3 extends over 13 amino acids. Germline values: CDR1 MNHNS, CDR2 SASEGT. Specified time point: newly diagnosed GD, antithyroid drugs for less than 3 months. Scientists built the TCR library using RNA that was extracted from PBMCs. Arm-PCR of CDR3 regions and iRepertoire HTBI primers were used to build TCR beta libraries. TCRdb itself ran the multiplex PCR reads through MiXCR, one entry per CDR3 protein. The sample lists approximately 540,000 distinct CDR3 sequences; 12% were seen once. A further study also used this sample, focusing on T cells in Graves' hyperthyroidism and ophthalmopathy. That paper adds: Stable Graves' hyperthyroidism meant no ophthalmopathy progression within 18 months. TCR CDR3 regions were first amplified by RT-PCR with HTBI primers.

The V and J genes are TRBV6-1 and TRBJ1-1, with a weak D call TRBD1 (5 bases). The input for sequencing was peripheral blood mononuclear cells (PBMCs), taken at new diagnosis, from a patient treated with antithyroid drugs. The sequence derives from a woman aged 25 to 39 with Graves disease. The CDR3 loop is CASSAKGSTEAFF. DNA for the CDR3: TGTGCCAGCAGTGCAAAGGGGAGCACTGAAGCTTTCTTT.